This T cell receptor (beta chain) was identified during a study of neoadjuvant anti-PD-1 for oral cavity cancer. Background on the study: Around day 43, patients without progression received a fourth nivolumab dose before surgery. Study-level points and caveats: Expansion of preexisting intratumoral clones was suggested to aid response. With a few patients per group, TCR findings need larger cohorts.

This clone was seen more than once but under ten times. Antigen: not known. Trimming removed 7 bases from V and 5 bases from J; junction bases left unmatched: 10. CDR3 size: 16 residues. Germline values: CDR1 LNHDA, CDR2 SQIVND (reference sequence). The time point: after neoadjuvant nivolumab, at surgical resection. Profiled with immunoSEQ multiplex PCR; TCRdb holds only in-frame clones, not every one. The sample has about 5,800 clones, 50% to 65% seen once. This rearrangement joins TRBV19 to TRBJ2-2; the match to TRBD2 covers 10 bases. Sample: tumor tissue, taken after nivolumab (anti-PD-1) treatment. This sequence was found in a person aged 35-79 years with oral cavity squamous cell carcinoma. This CDR3 reads CASIPLAGVVTGELFF. The CDR3 DNA sequence: TGTGCCAGTATTCCTCTAGCGGGAGTAGTAACCGGGGAGCTGTTTTTT.